This passage covers 16 T cell receptor beta chains from one sample sequenced in a study of cytomegalovirus exposure and HLA in healthy donors. The PCR made use of 60 Vbeta and 13 Jbeta primers. The data were produced by immunoSEQ multiplex PCR, yet TCRdb's version contains in-frame clones alone and is incomplete. The sample holds 110,000 or so clones, roughly 67% seen once. The sequencing input was PBMCs. These receptors all come from a man aged 40-49 years in good health and CMV-seronegative.

The chain is built from TRBV28 and TRBJ2-7, with 7 bases that match TRBD1. The germline CDR1 and CDR2 sequences are MDHEN and SYDVKM. The ends lost 3 bases at V and 2 bases at J; junction bases unmatched: 4. The CDR3 contains 14 residues. In nucleotides, the CDR3 is TGTGCCAGCAGTTTGCCCGACAGGGCCTACGAGCAGTACTTC. Its translation is CASSLPDRAYEQYF.

The gene calls are TRBV5-1 and TRBJ2-3, with 8 bases matching TRBD2. J gave up 6 bases and V 6 bases, and 9 bases lay outside the gene matches. There are 14 residues in the CDR3. Germline CDR1 is SGHRS and CDR2 is YFSETQ. The CDR3 loop is CASNSGRVADTQYF. The CDR3 nucleotides are TGCGCCAGCAACTCCGGGAGGGTCGCGGATACGCAGTATTTT.

The V call is TRBV7-2, the J call TRBJ1-4; TRBD1 is a possible D gene (5 bases). Germline CDR1 is SGHTA and CDR2 is FQGNSA. This CDR3 region has 14 residues. The V end was cut by 4 bases, the J end by 3 bases, with 9 bases between. The CDR3 spells CASSSTVSNEKLFF. DNA of the CDR3: TGTGCCAGCAGCTCGACAGTGTCTAATGAAAAACTGTTTTTT.

The V call is TRBV6-6, the J call TRBJ2-7; 8 bases line up with TRBD2. This CDR3 spans 12 amino acids. Germline CDR1 and CDR2: MNHNY and SVGAGI (reference sequence). Losses at the gene ends were 4 bases for V and 13 bases for J; bases not matched to a gene: 9. CDR3 nucleotides: TGTGCCAGCAGTTCTCCCGGGGGGGCTTATTACTTC. It is translated as CASSSPGGAYYF.

This clone occurred a few times. The sample contains more than one DNA sequence encoding this CDR3. This chain joins TRBV14 and TRBJ2-3; 9 positions match TRBD2. The germline V gene has CDR1 SGHDN and CDR2 FVKESK. This CDR3 is 17 amino acids long. The V segment lost 0 bases and the J segment 1 base; nucleotides outside the gene matches: 5. The DNA for the CDR3 is TGTGCCAGCAGCCAAGATCTTAGCGGGGGACGCACAGATACGCAGTATTTT. Translated, it gives CASSQDLSGGRTDTQYF.

The chain employs TRBV6-4 and TRBJ2-1; 11 positions agree with TRBD2. This CDR3 is 15 amino acids long. V dropped 8 bases and J dropped 6; count of bases not matched to a gene: 9. CDR1 MRHNA and CDR2 SNTAGT come from the germline V gene. The CDR3 DNA follows: TGTGCCAGCTCCCTTCTTAGCGGGGGGGTCAATGAGCAGTTCTTC. Translating it yields CASSLLSGGVNEQFF.

J is TRBJ1-4 and V is TRBV4-3, with D perhaps TRBD1 (6 bases). Trimming cost V 4 bases and J 7 bases, with 19 bases left between them. There are 16 residues in the CDR3. The germline V gene encodes CDR1 LGHNA and CDR2 YSLEER. The CDR3 is CASSPGWGRGTEKLFF. The DNA of the CDR3 is TGCGCCAGCAGCCCAGGTTGGGGGCGAGGGACTGAAAAACTGTTTTTT.

The chain combines TRBV21-1 with TRBJ1-4; TRBD1, the table's D call, lacks a check against the DNA. TRBV21-1 is a recognized pseudogene. The CDR3 totals 16 residues. CDR3: CASSKRLRGRGEKLFF. The CDR3 region has the DNA TGTGCCAGCAGCAAAAGGCTCAGGGGGCGGGGTGAAAAACTGTTTTTT.

This clone was picked up a small number of times. V gene TRBV5-6 combines with J gene TRBJ2-1, with TRBD1 identical over 7 bases. The V segment lost 4 bases and the J segment 1 base; nucleotides outside the gene matches: 8. The CDR3 totals 16 residues. Germline CDR1 reads SGHDT; CDR2 reads YYEEEE. CDR3 loop: CASSARGQISYNEQFF. The DNA for the CDR3 is TGTGCCAGCAGCGCAAGGGGACAGATTTCCTACAATGAGCAGTTCTTC.

This chain uses TRBV4-1 with TRBJ2-2; perhaps TRBD1 as D (6 bases). The length of the CDR3 is 16 residues. Germline assignment: CDR1 MGHRA and CDR2 YSYEKL. The ends were cut back, 8 bases at V and 6 bases at J, with 22 bases in the middle. CDR3 coding DNA: TGCGCCAGCGCCACACCTGGGGGCCCCACACCCGGGGAGCTGTTTTTT. This encodes CASATPGGPTPGELFF.

This sequence joins TRBV4-1 and TRBJ2-1; 11 positions match TRBD2. The CDR3 covers 15 residues. The germline CDR1 and CDR2 sequences are MGHRA and YSYEKL. V lost 2 bases, J lost 9 bases, and 6 bases stayed unmatched. The CDR3 spells CASSQYPSGGTEQFF. The CDR3 DNA sequence: TGCGCCAGCAGCCAATACCCTAGCGGGGGGACTGAGCAGTTCTTC.

This clone was recorded a few times. Here the CDR3 DNA reads TGTGCCAGCAGCTCCCGACAGGTTGAGTCACCCCTCCACTTT. Translated: CASSSRQVESPLHF. The chain joins TRBV9 to TRBJ1-6; TRBD1 might be the D (6 bases). There are 14 residues in the CDR3. Trimming left V 4 bases short and J 10 bases short, with 15 bases between. CDR1 is SGDLS and CDR2 is YYNGEE in the germline V gene.

The chain recombines TRBV7-9 with TRBJ2-2; 8 nucleotides agree with TRBD1. CDR1 SEHNR and CDR2 FQNEAQ come from the germline V gene (reference sequence). CDR3 length: 16 amino acids. Trimming took 5 bases from V and 6 from J; bases not matched to a gene: 11. The CDR3 protein is CASSDDRGEMSGELFF. The CDR3, as DNA: TGTGCCAGCAGCGACGACAGGGGAGAGATGTCCGGGGAGCTGTTTTTT.

This clone has more than one count but fewer than ten. V is TRBV19 and J is TRBJ2-3; 8 nucleotides line up with TRBD2. This CDR3 region has 16 residues. Germline CDR1 LNHDA, CDR2 SQIVND (reference sequence). After removal of 4 bases from V and 0 bases from J, the junction contained 6 bases not matched to a gene. Here the CDR3 DNA reads TGTGCCAGTAGTAAACCTAGCGGGCGTAGCACAGATACGCAGTATTTT. It specifies CASSKPSGRSTDTQYF.

The rearrangement links TRBV7-2 to TRBJ1-1; D unresolved. Germline V gives CDR1 SGHTA, CDR2 FQGNSA. V dropped 8 bases and J dropped 5 bases, with 12 bases sitting between them. The CDR3 consists of 12 residues. The CDR3 reads CASRNGGTEAFF. The DNA of the CDR3 is TGTGCCAGCCGGAATGGAGGGACTGAAGCTTTCTTT.

The chain couples TRBV5-8 to TRBJ1-5, with D unclear. The CDR3 is made up of 15 amino acids. V was shortened by 4 bases and J by 3 bases, with 14 bases between the two germline ends. The germline V gene encodes CDR1 SGHTS and CDR2 YDEGEE. As DNA, the CDR3 is TGTGCCAGCAGCCCCGGGAGGGCCCACAATCAGCCCCAGCATTTT. Translation gives CASSPGRAHNQPQHF.